This TCR beta chain was recorded in a study of tumor-infiltrating lymphocytes in primary liver carcinoma. In the study overall: Participating patients were men and women between 30 and 69 years old. Staging of the tumors gave T1-T3 N0M0, with widths of 4.2 to 10 cm.

TCR beta cDNA was reverse-transcribed from about 500 ng of total RNA. The reaction used a constant-region primer and ProtoScript II reverse transcriptase. What produced the TCR beta libraries was three nested multiplex PCR rounds using slightly modified ARM-PCR. The two initial PCR rounds, nine to eleven cycles each, used TRBV1-TRBV30 forward and C-beta reverse primers. In TCRdb, the multiplex PCR reads were re-called with MiXCR into one record per CDR3 protein. The sample carries roughly 70,000 distinct CDR3 sequences, roughly two thirds recorded once. Joint extraction of RNA and DNA used about 17-30 mg of bulk tissue that was unsorted. Every single tumor sample held over 85% viable tumor cells. In regard to this clonotype: Likely a read error: the CDR3 ends without its conserved phenylalanine or tryptophan.

CDR1 and CDR2 (germline): SGHTS, YDEGEE. This CDR3 is 15 amino acids long. J was trimmed by 7 bases and V by 4 bases; bases with no gene match: 8. The sequence was collected from a man aged 35 to 55 with primary liver carcinoma and hepatitis B virus infection. This rearrangement joins TRBV5-8 to TRBJ2-1; 10 bases match TRBD1. Sequenced input: liver tumor tissue from sampling region 4. Noted subset: tumor region T4, right-lateral pole. The CDR3 region has the DNA TGTGCCAGCAGCCTGAGGGGACAGGGGACAAATGAGCAGTTCCTC. As protein: CASSLRGQGTNEQFL.